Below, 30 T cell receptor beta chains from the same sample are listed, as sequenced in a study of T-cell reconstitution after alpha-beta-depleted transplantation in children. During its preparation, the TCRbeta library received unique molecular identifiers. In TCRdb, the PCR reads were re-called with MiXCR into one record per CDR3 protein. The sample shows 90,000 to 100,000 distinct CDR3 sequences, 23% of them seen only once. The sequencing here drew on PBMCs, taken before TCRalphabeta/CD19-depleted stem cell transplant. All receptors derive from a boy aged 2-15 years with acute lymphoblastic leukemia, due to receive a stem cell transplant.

The CDR3 here is CSARDDRPGREQYF. The CDR3 bases are TGCAGTGCTAGAGATGATAGACCCGGAAGAGAGCAGTACTTC. The chain recombines TRBV20-1 with TRBJ2-7; no definite D call. The V end was cut by 0 bases, the J end by 7 bases, with 16 bases between. The CDR3 spans 14 residues. Looked up from germline, CDR1 is DFQATT and CDR2 is SNEGSKA (reference sequence).

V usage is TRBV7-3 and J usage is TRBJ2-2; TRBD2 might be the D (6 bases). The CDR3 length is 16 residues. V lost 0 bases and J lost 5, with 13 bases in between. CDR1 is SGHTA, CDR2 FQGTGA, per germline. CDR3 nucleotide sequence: TGTGCCAGCAGCTTAACGGGAGGATGGGGAACCGGGGAGCTGTTTTTT. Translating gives CASSLTGGWGTGELFF.

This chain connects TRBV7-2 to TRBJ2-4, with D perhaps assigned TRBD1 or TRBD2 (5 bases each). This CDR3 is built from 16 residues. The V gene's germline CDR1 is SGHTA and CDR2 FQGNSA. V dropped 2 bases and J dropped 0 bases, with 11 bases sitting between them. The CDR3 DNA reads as TGTGCCAGCAGCTTATGGCAGGGACCAGCCAAAAACATTCAGTACTTC. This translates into CASSLWQGPAKNIQYF.

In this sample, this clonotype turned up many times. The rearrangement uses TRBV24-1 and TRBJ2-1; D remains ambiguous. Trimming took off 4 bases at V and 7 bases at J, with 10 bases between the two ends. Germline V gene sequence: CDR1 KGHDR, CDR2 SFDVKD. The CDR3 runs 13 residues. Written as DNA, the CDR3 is TGTGCCACCAGTGAGCCGACCAGAAATGAGCAGTTCTTC. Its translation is CATSEPTRNEQFF.

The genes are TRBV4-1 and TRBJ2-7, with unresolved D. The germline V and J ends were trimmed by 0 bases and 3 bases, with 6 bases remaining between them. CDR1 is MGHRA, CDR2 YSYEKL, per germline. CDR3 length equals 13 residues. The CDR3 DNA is TGCGCCAGCAGCCAAGAGTACGGCTACGAGCAGTACTTC. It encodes CASSQEYGYEQYF.

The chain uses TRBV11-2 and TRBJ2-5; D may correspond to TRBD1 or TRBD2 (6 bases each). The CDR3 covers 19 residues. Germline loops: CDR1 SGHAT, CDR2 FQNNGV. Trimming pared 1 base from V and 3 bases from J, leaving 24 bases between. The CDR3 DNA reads TGTGCCAGCAGCTTAGGAGGTTGGGGGGCGGAGGGACTGAAAGAGACCCAGTACTTC. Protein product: CASSLGGWGAEGLKETQYF.

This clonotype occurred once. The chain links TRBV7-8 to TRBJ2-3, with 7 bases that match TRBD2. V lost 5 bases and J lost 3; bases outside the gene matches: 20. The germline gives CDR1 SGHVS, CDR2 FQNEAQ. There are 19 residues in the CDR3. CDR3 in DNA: TGTGCCAGCAGCCACCTACGGGATACTCTAGCGGACATTACAGATACGCAGTATTTT. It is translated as CASSHLRDTLADITDTQYF. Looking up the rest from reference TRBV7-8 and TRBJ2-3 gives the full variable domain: GAGVSQSPRYKVAKRGQDVALRCDPISGHVSLFWYQQALGQGPEFLTYFQNEAQLDKSGLPSDRFFAERPEGSVSTLKIQRTQQEDSAVYLCASSHLRDTLADITDTQYFGPGTRLTVL.

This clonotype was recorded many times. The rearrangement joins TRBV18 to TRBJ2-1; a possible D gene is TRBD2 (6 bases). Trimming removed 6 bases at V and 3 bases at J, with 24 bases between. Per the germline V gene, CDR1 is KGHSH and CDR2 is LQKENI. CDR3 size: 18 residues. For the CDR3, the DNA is TGTGCCAGCTCCCCTACCTCTTCTGGTAGCGGCCACTACAATGAGCAGTTCTTC. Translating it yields CASSPTSSGSGHYNEQFF.

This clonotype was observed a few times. For the CDR3, the DNA is TGCAGCGCCGGACGTCGACTAGCGGAGAATCGGACCCAGTACTTC. Its translation is CSAGRRLAENRTQYF. The J gene is TRBJ2-5, the V gene TRBV29-1; 9 bases map to TRBD2. Germline trimming cut 7 bases from V and 7 bases from J; bases unmatched to any gene: 16. CDR1 and CDR2 from the germline V gene are SQVTM and ANQGSEA. The CDR3 length is 15 residues.

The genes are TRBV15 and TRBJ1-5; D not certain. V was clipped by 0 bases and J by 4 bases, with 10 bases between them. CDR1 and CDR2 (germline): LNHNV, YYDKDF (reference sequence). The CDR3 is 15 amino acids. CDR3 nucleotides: TGTGCCACCAGCAGAGATCTCAATGGAAATCAGCCCCAGCATTTT. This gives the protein CATSRDLNGNQPQHF.

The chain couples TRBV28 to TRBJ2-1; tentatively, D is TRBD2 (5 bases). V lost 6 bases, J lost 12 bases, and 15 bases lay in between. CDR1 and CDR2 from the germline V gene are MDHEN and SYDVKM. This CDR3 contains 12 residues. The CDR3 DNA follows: TGTGCCAGCAGCATACTAGATGGGGTGCAGTTCTTC. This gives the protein CASSILDGVQFF.

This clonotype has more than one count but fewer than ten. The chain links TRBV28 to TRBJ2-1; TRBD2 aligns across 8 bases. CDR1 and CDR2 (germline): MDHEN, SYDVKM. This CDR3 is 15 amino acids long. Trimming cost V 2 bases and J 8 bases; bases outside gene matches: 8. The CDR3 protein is CASSLVGLGGDEQFF. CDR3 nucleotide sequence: TGTGCCAGCAGTTTAGTGGGACTAGGCGGCGATGAGCAGTTCTTC.

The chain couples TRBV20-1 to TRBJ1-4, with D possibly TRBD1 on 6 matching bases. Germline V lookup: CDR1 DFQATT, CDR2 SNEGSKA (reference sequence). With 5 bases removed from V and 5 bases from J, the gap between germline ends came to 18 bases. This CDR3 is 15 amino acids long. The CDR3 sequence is CSAGDVQRGNEKLFF. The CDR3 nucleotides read TGCAGTGCTGGGGACGTCCAAAGGGGGAATGAAAAACTGTTTTTT.

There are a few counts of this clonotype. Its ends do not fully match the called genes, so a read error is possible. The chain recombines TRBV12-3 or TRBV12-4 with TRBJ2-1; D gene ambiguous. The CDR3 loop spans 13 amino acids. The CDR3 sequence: CASSFHPSEIKSF. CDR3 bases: TGTGCCAGCAGCTTTCACCCCTCTGAAATCAAGTCCTTC.

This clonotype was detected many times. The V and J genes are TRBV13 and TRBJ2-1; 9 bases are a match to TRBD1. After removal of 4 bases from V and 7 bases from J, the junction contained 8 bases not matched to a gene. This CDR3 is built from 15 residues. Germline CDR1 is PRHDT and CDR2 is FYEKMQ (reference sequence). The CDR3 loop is CASSSTGQGLNEQFF. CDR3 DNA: TGTGCCAGCAGCTCAACGGGACAGGGTTTAAATGAGCAGTTCTTC.

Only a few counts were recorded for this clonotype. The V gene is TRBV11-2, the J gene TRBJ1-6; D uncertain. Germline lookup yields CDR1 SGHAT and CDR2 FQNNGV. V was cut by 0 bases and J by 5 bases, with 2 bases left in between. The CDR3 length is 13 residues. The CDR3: CASSLDNNSPLHF. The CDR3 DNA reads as TGTGCCAGCAGCTTAGACAATAATTCACCCCTCCACTTT. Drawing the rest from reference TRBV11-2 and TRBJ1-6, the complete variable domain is EAGVAQSPRYKIIEKRQSVAFWCNPISGHATLYWYQQILGQGPKLLIQFQNNGVVDDSQLPKDRFSAERLKGVDSTLKIQPAKLEDSAVYLCASSLDNNSPLHFGNGTRLTVT.

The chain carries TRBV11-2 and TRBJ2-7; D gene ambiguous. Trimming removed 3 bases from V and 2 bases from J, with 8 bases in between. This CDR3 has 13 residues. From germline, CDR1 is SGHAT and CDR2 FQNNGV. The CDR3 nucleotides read TGTGCCAGCAGCTTCTCCTTGACCTACGAGCAGTACTTC. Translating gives CASSFSLTYEQYF.

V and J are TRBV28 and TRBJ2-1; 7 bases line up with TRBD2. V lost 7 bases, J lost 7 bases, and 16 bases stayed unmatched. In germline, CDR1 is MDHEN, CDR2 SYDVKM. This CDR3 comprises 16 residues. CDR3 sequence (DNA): TGTGCCAGCAAAATTCACAGTGGGGGAGGGCGTAATGAGCAGTTCTTC. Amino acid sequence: CASKIHSGGGRNEQFF.

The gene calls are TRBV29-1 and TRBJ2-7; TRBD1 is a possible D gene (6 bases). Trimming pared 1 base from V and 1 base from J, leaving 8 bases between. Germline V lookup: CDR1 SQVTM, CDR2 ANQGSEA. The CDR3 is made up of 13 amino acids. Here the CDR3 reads CSVEGQASYEQYF. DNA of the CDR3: TGCAGCGTTGAAGGACAGGCTTCCTACGAGCAGTACTTC.

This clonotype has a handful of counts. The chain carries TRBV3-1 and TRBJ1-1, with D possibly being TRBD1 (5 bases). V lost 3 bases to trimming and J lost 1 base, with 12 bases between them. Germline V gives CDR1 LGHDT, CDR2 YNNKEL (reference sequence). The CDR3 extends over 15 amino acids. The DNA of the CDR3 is TGTGCCAGCAGCCAGAATATCGGGGGGAACACTGAAGCTTTCTTT. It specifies CASSQNIGGNTEAFF.

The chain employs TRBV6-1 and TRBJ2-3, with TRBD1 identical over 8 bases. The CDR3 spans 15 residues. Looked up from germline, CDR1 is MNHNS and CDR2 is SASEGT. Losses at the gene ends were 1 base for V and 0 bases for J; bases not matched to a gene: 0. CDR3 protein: CASSEDRGSTDTQYF. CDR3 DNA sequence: TGTGCCAGCAGTGAAGACAGGGGGAGCACAGATACGCAGTATTTT.

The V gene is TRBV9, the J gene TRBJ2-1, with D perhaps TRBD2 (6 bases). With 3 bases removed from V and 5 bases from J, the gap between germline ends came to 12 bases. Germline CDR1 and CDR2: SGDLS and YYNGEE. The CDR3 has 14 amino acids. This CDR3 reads CASSGRDLHNEQFF. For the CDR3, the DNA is TGTGCCAGCAGCGGGAGGGACTTACACAATGAGCAGTTCTTC.

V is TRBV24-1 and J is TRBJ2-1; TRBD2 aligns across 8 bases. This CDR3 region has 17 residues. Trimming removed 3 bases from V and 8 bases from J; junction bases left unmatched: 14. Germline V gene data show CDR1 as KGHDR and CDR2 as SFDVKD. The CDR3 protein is CATSDRSTSGGSDEQFF. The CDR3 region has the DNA TGTGCCACCAGTGATCGTTCCACGAGCGGGGGATCCGATGAGCAGTTCTTC.

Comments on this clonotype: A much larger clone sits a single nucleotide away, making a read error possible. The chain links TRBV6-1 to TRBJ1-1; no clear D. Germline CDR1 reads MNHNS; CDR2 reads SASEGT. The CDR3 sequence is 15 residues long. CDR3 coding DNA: TGTGCCGGCAGTGCCCGCAGTCGAGAGACCACTGAAGCTTTCTTT. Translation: CAGSARSRETTEAFF.

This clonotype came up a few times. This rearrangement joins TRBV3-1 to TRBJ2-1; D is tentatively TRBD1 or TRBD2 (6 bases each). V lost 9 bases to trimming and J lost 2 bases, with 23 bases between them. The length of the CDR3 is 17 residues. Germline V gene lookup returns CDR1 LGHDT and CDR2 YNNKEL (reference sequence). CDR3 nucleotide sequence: TGTGCCAGTGGGGGGCCAATTAGCGGAACAACCTACAATGAGCAGTTCTTC. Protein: CASGGPISGTTYNEQFF.

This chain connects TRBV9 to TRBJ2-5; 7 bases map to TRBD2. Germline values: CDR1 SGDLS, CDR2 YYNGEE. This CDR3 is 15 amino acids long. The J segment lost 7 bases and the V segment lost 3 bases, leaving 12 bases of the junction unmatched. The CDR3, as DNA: TGTGCCAGCAGCGGAAGCCAGGCGGGGGTTGGGACCCAGTACTTC. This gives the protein CASSGSQAGVGTQYF.

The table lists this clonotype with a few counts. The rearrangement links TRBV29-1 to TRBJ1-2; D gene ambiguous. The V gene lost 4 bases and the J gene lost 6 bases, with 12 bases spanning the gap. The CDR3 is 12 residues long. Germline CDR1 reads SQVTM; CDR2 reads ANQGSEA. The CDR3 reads CSVGSLVDGYTF. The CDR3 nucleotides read TGCAGCGTTGGAAGTCTGGTCGATGGCTACACCTTC.

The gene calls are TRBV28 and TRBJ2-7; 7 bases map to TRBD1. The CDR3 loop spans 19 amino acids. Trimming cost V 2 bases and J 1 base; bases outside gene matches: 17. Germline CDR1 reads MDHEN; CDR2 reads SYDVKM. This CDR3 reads CASSLNRDRTTRLSYEQYF. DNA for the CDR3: TGTGCCAGCAGTTTAAACCGGGACAGAACCACTAGGCTTTCCTACGAGCAGTACTTC.

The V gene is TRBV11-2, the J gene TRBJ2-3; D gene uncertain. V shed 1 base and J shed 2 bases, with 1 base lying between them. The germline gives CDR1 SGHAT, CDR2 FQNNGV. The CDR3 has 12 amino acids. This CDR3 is CASSLVTDTQYF. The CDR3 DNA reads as TGTGCCAGCAGCTTAGTCACAGATACGCAGTATTTT.

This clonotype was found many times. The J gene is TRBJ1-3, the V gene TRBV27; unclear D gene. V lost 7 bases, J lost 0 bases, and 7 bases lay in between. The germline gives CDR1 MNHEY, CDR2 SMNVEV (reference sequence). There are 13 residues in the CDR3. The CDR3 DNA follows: TGTGCCAGCATGACACTCTCTGGAAACACCATATATTTT. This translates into CASMTLSGNTIYF.